The subject of this entry is one TCR delta chain. Its antigen remains unknown. The data were obtained in a study of Vδ1+ human thymocytes. Trimming cost V 2 bases and J 12 bases; bases outside gene matches: 15. Germline-derived CDR1 and CDR2 are TSWWSYY and QGS. CDR3 length: 15 amino acids. The sorted cells were CD3+ Vdelta1+ Vdelta2- thymocytes from alphabeta-depleted thymus. Vdelta1+ thymocyte sorts reached between about 97% and 99.6% purity. Overall study findings and caveats: TRD repertoires were essentially private, unlike widely shared TRG clonotypes. Unlike peripheral blood Vdelta1+ controls, thymic delta-chain sequences included roughly 18% Vdelta2 and few Vdelta3. Thymic TRG and TRD repertoires appeared highly polyclonal.

Sequences come from RNA converted to cDNA by reverse transcription. Pooled V-gene forward primers with one constant-region reverse primer generated the CDR3 amplicons by multiplex PCR. TCRdb re-processed the multiplex PCR reads via CATT. The repertoire has over 65,000 delta-chain clones, approximately 34% of them found once; the top ten carry under 0.3%. The TCR originated in a boy under three years old who had congenital heart surgery. Material for sequencing was Vdelta1+ gamma-delta thymocytes from the thymus. Subset noted: FACS-sorted CD3+ TCRalphabeta- TCRVdelta1+ TCRVdelta2- thymocytes. V is TRDV1 and J is TRDJ1; 7 bases map to TRDD2. The CDR3 reads CALGEFLRATDKVIF. CDR3 coding DNA: TGTGCTCTTGGGGAATTCCTACGGGCTACGGATAAGGTCATCTTT.